These T cell receptor beta chains were read from a single sample in a study of CD8+CD57+ T cells in acquired aplastic anemia. TCRdb re-called the reads with MiXCR, one entry per CDR3 protein. The sample shows hundreds of thousands of distinct CDR3 sequences, about a third of them seen only once. Material for sequencing was sorted CD4+, CD8+, or CD8+CD57+ T cells (not recorded which) from PBMCs. These receptors were taken from a human donor with aplastic anemia. CDR3s include the opening cysteine and the closing phenylalanine or tryptophan. The order of the fields is V gene, CDR3 length, CDR3 protein.

>TRBV24-1|14
CATSGRQGFYEQYF
>TRBV24-1|15
CATSDLNRGGETQYF
>TRBV29-1|11
CSVEQGHGYTF
>TRBV11-2|17
CASSLGVGAGAQETQYF
>TRBV10-3|15
CAISARDPRVYEQYF
>TRBV9|15
CASSTRQGGGYGYTF
>TRBV27|16
CASSQDRGGAIDTQYF
>TRBV2|17
CASSRQGGLIGDTEAFF
>TRBV20-1|14
CSARGRAHTDTQYF
>TRBV9|17
CASSATQAQMPNYGYTF
>TRBV7-2|15
CASRGTGGMNIEAFF
>TRBV20-1|16
CSARGFQRAGGKKQYF
>TRBV12-3/TRBV12-4|15
CASSPGGNTNEKLFF
>TRBV10-2|14
CASSEGPKGYGYTF
>TRBV19|16
CASRSLRGLVKNIQYF
>TRBV15|12
CATRTGLSPQYF
>TRBV6-4|14
CASSSQGPTYGYTF
>TRBV2|13
CASRPGTAYEQYF
>TRBV7-9|13
CASSQTGLKPQHF
>TRBV20-1|15
CSARRAAGGPTEAFF
>TRBV20-1|15
CSARDTGGTGDTQHF
>TRBV7-2|14
CASSLNQGGDTIYF
>TRBV9|14
CASSQGRENTEAFF
>TRBV12-3/TRBV12-4|14
CASSLIGVGTEAFF
>TRBV27|17
CASRPFAGTSSYNEQFF
>TRBV2|13
CASNEVNNSPLHF
>TRBV19|11
CATTGNTEAFF
>TRBV4-3|15
CASSDTGTGNYGYTF
>TRBV4-3|16
CASSQDRQPSNQPQHF
>TRBV20-1|12
CSARLDSETQYF
>TRBV19|15
CASSGPEGTNQPQHF
>TRBV15|13
CATSSLQGEGYTF
>TRBV12-3/TRBV12-4|18
CASSPSDSLGPYNSPLHF
>TRBV19|14
CASMRDRGHYGYTF
>TRBV5-1|16
CASSDGRAATTDTQYF
>TRBV4-3|18
CASSQRADASSGANVLTF
>TRBV9|13
CASSVVGTGELFF
>TRBV5-8|14
CASSTGRPTDTQYF
>TRBV9|15
CASSKDPIGSNEQFF
>TRBV9|15
CASSVGPRGPTEAFF
>TRBV20-1|14
CSARDSRETAGYTF
>TRBV10-3|14
CAISEQVLAQEQYF
>TRBV5-1|14
CASSFGTGGGEQYF
>TRBV5-1|15
CASSAGTSGSYEQYF
>TRBV2|14
CASSLVQSTGELFF
>TRBV2|13
CASTWGAGYEQYF
>TRBV4-1|14
CASSQSRLDSPLHF
>TRBV20-1|15
CSASPGTGKGSPLHF